A single sample gave rise to the 4 T cell receptor beta chains below, sequenced in a study of CD8 T cells in ankylosing spondylitis. Study-wide findings and caveats: A TCR beta motif of seven or eight highly homologous variants appeared characteristic of ankylosing spondylitis blood.

From the 5' RACE reads, TCRdb called clonotypes with MiXCR, one entry per CDR3 protein. The sample yields over 700,000 distinct CDR3 sequences, over 15% seen once. Their antigens are not known. The sequenced sample consisted of blood, either unsorted or a sorted T cell fraction (not recorded which). These receptors all stem from a male donor with ankylosing spondylitis.

This clonotype was recorded at least ten times. The chain is built from TRBV7-9 and TRBJ1-4; 12 nucleotides agree with TRBD1. The CDR3 runs to 16 residues. CDR1 SEHNR and CDR2 FQNEAQ come from the germline V gene (reference sequence). The V and J ends lost 5 bases and 8 bases, in that order; junction bases with no gene match: 9. The CDR3 DNA reads as TGTGCCAGCAGCGCGGGACAGGGGGCGCGGTGGGAAAAACTGTTTTTT. Amino acids: CASSAGQGARWEKLFF.

The chain couples TRBV10-1 to TRBJ2-1; 10 positions agree with TRBD1. Trimming at V came to 7 bases and at J to 4 bases, leaving 16 bases not matched to a gene. The CDR3 is 18 residues long. Germline loops: CDR1 WNHNN, CDR2 SYGVQD (reference sequence). The chain's CDR3 is CASTRVGTGAVTYNEQFF. CDR3 nucleotides: TGCGCCAGCACCCGAGTGGGGACAGGGGCCGTGACGTACAATGAGCAGTTCTTC.

The chain is built from TRBV28 and TRBJ1-5; 9 nucleotides agree with TRBD1. The CDR3 loop spans 15 amino acids. The germline gives CDR1 MDHEN, CDR2 SYDVKM. V was pared by 6 bases and J by 1 base, with 4 bases of the junction left unmatched. The CDR3 sequence is CASRPQGASNQPQHF. As DNA, the CDR3 is TGTGCCAGCAGACCACAGGGGGCGAGCAATCAGCCCCAGCATTTT.

This rearrangement joins TRBV5-4 to TRBJ1-1; D unclear. The CDR3 is 13 amino acids. Trimming took off 7 bases at V and 4 bases at J, with 14 bases between the two ends. The V gene's germline CDR1 is SGHNT and CDR2 YYREEE (reference sequence). The CDR3 coding sequence is TGTGCCAGCCATAAAAATAGAGGCACTGAAGCTTTCTTT. This codes for CASHKNRGTEAFF.